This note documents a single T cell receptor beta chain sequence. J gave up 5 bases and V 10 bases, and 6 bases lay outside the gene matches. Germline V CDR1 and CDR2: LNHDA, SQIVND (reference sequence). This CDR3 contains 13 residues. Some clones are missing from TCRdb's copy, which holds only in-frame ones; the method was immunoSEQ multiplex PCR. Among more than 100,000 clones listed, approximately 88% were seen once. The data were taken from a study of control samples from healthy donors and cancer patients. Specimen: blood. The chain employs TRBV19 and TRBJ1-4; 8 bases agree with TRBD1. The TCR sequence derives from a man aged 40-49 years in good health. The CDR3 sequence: CATDRDRNEKLFF. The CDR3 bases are TGTGCCACCGACCGGGACAGGAATGAAAAACTGTTTTTT.